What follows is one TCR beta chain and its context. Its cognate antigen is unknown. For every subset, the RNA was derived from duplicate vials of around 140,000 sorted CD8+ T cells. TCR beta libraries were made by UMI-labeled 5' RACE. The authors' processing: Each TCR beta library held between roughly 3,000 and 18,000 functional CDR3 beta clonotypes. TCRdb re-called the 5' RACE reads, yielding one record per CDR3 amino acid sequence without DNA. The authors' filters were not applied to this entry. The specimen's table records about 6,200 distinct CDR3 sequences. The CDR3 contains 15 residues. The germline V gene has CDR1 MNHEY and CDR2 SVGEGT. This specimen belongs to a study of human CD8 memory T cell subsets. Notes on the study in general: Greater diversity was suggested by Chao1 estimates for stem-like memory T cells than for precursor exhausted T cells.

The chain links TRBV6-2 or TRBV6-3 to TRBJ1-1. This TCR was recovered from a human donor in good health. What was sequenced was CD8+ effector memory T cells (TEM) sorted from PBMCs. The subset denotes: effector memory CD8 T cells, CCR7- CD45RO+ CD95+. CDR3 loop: CASSLEGRTNTEAFF.